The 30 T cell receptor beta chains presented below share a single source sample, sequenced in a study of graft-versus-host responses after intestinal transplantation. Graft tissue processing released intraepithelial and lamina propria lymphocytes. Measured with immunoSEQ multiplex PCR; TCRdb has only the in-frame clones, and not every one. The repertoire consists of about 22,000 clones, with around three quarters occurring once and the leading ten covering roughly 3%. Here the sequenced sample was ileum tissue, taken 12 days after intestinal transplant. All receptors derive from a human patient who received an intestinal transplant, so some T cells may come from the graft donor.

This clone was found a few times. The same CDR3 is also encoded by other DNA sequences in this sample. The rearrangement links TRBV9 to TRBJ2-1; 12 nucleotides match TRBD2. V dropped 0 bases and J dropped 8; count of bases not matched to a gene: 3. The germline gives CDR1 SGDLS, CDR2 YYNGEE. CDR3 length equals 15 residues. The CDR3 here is CASSVGLAGVDEQFF. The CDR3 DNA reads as TGTGCCAGCAGCGTAGGACTAGCGGGGGTTGATGAGCAGTTCTTC. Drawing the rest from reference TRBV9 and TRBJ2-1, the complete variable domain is DSGVTQTPKHLITATGQRVTLRCSPRSGDLSVYWYQQSLDQGLQFLIQYYNGEERAKGNILERFSAQQFPDLHSELNLSSLELGDSALYFCASSVGLAGVDEQFFGPGTRLTVL.

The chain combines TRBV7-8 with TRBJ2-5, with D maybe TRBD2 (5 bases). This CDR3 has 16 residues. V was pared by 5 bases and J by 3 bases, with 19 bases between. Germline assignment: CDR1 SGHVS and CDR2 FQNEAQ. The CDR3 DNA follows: TGTGCCAGCAGCCTGAACAGCGGCTTGGGAGAAGAGACCCAGTACTTC. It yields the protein CASSLNSGLGEETQYF. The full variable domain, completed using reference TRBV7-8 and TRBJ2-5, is GAGVSQSPRYKVAKRGQDVALRCDPISGHVSLFWYQQALGQGPEFLTYFQNEAQLDKSGLPSDRFFAERPEGSVSTLKIQRTQQEDSAVYLCASSLNSGLGEETQYFGPGTRLLVL.

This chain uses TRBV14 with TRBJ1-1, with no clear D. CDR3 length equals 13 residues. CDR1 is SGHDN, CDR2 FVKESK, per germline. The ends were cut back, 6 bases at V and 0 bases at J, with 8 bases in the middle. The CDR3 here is CASRRDMNTEAFF. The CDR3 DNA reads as TGTGCCAGCAGGCGAGACATGAACACTGAAGCTTTCTTT.

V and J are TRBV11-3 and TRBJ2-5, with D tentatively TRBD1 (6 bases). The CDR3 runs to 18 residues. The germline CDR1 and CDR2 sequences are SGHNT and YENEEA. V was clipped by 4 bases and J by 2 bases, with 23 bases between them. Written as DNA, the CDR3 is TGTGCCAGCAGCTCCTTTATGTGGGGGCCTAAAGAGCAAGAGACCCAGTACTTC. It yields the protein CASSSFMWGPKEQETQYF.

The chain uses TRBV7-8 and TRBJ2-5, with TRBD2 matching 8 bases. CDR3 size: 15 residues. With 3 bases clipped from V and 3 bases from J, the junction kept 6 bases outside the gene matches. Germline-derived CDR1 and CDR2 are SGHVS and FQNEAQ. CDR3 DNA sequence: TGTGCCAGCAGCTTTTACGGGGGGGCTGAAGAGACCCAGTACTTC. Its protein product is CASSFYGGAEETQYF.

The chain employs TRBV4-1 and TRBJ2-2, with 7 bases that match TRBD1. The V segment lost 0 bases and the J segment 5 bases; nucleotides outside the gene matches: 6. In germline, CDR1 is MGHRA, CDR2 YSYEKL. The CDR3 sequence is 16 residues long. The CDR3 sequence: CASSQDGTEITGELFF. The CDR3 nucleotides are TGCGCCAGCAGCCAAGACGGGACAGAGATAACCGGGGAGCTGTTTTTT.

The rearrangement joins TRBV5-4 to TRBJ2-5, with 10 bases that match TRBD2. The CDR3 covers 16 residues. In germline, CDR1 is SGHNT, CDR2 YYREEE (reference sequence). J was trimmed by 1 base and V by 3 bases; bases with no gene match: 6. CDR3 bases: TGTGCCAGCAGCTGGGGGGAGCGGGAGGGCCAAGAGACCCAGTACTTC. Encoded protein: CASSWGEREGQETQYF.

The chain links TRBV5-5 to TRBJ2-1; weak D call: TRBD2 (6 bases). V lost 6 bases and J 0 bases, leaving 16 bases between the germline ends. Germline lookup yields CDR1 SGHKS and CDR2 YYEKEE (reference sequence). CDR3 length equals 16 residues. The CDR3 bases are TGTGCCAGCATTCTCGGGGGAGGTGGCTCCTACAATGAGCAGTTCTTC. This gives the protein CASILGGGGSYNEQFF.

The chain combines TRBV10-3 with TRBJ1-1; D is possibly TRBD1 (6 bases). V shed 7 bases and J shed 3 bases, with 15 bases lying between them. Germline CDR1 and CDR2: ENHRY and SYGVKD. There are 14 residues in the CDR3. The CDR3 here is CAINPTGKDTEAFF. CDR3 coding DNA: TGTGCCATCAACCCTACAGGGAAGGACACTGAAGCTTTCTTT.

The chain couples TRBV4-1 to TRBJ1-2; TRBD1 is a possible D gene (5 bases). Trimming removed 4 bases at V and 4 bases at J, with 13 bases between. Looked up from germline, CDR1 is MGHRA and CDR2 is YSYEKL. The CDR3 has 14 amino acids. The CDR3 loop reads CASSLSQGGYGYTF. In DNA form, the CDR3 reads TGCGCCAGCAGCCTCTCGCAGGGAGGCTATGGCTACACCTTC.

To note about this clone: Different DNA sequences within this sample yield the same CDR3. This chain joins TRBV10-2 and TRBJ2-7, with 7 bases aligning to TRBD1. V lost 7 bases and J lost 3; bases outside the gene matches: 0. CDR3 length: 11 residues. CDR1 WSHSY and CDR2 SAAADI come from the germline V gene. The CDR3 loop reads CASTGGYEQYF. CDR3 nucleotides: TGCGCCAGCACAGGGGGCTACGAGCAGTACTTC.

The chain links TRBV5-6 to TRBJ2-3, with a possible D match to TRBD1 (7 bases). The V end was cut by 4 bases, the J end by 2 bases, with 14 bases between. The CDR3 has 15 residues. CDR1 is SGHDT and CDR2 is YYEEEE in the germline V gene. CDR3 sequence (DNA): TGTGCCAGCAGCGCCAGGGGGGACCTCACAGATACGCAGTATTTT. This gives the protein CASSARGDLTDTQYF.

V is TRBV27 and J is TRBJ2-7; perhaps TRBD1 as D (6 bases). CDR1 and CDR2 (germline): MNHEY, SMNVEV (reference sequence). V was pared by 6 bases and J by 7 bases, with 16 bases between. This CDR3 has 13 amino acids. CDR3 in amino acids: CASRIQGTREQYF. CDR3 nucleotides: TGTGCCAGCAGGATACAGGGTACGCGGGAGCAGTACTTC.

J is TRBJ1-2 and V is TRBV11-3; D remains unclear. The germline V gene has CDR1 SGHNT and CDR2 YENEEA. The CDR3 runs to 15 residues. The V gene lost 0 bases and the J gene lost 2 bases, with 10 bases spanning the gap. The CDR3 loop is CASSLDIGGNYGYTF. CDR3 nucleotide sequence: TGTGCCAGCAGCTTAGATATCGGCGGCAACTATGGCTACACCTTC. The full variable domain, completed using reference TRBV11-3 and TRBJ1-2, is EAGVVQSPRYKIIEKKQPVAFWCNPISGHNTLYWYLQNLGQGPELLIRYENEEAVDDSQLPKDRFSAERLKGVDSTLKIQPAELGDSAVYLCASSLDIGGNYGYTFGSGTRLTVV.

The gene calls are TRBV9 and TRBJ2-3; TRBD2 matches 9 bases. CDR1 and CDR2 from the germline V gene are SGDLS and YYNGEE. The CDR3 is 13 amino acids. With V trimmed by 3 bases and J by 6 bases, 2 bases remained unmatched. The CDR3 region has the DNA TGTGCCAGCAGCGATACTAGCGGGGATACGCAGTATTTT. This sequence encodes CASSDTSGDTQYF.

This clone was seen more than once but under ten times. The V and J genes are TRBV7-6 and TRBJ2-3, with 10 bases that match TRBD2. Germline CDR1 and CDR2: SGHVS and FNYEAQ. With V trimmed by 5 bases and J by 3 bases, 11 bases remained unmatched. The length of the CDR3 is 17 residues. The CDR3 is CASSPRASGGGTDTQYF. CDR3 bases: TGTGCCAGCAGCCCTCGCGCCAGCGGGGGGGGGACAGATACGCAGTATTTT.

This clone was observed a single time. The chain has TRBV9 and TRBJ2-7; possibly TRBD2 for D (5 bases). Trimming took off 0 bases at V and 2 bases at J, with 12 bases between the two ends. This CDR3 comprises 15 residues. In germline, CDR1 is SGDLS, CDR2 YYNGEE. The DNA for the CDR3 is TGTGCCAGCAGCGTAGGAGGAGGCTCCCCCTACGAGCAGTACTTC. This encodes CASSVGGGSPYEQYF.

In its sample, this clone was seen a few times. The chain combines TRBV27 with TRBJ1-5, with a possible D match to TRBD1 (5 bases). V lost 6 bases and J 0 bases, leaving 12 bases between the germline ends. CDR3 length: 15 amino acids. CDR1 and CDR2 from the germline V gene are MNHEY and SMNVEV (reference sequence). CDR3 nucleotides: TGTGCCAGCAGCGGGGGAACCTATAGCAATCAGCCCCAGCATTTT. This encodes CASSGGTYSNQPQHF.

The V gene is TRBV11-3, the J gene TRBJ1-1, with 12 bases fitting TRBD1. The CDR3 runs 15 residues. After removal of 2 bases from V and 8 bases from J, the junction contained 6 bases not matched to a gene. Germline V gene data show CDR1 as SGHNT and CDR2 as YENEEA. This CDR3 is CASSLRDRGREEAFF. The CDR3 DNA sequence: TGTGCCAGCAGCTTACGGGACAGGGGGCGTGAGGAAGCTTTCTTT.

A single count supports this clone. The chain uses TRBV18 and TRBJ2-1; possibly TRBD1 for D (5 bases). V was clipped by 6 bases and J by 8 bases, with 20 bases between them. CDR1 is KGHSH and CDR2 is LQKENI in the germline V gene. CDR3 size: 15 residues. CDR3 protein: CASSGGAGKFDEQFF. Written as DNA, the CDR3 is TGTGCCAGCTCCGGTGGGGCAGGGAAGTTCGATGAGCAGTTCTTC.

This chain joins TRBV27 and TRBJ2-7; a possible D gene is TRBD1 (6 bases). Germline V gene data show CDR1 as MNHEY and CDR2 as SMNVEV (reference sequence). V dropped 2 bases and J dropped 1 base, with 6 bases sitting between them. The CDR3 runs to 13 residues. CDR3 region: CASSLGQSYEQYF. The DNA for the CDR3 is TGTGCCAGCAGTTTAGGACAGTCCTACGAGCAGTACTTC.

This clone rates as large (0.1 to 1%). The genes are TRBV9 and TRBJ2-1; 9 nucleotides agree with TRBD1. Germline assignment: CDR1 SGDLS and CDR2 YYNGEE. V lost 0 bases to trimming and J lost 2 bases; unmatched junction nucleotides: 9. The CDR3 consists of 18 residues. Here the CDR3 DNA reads TGTGCCAGCAGCGTAGAAGCTGAAGGACAGGGGCCCTACAATGAGCAGTTCTTC. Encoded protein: CASSVEAEGQGPYNEQFF.

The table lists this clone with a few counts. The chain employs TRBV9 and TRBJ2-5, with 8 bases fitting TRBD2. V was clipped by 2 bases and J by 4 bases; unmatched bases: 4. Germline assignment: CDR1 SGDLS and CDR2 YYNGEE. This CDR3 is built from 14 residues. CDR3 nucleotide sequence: TGTGCCAGCAGCGTGGGGCTAGCGGGAGAGACCCAGTACTTC. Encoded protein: CASSVGLAGETQYF.

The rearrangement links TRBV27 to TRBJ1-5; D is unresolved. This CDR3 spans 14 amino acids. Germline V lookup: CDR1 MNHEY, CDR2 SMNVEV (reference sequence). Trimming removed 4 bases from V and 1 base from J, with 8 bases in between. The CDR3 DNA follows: TGTGCCAGCAGTTCGTCGCAGAGCAATCAGCCCCAGCATTTT. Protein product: CASSSSQSNQPQHF.

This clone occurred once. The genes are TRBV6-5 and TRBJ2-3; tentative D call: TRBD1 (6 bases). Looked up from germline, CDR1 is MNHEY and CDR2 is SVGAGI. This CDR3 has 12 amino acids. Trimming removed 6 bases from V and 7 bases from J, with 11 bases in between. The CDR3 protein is CASSLQGNTQYF. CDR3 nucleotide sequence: TGTGCCAGCAGCCTACAGGGAAATACGCAGTATTTT.

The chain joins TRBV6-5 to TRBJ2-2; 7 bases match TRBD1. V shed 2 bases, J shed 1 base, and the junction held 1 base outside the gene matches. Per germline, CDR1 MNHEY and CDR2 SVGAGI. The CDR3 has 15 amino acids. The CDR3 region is CASSYGQVNTGELFF. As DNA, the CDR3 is TGTGCCAGCAGTTACGGACAGGTGAACACCGGGGAGCTGTTTTTT.

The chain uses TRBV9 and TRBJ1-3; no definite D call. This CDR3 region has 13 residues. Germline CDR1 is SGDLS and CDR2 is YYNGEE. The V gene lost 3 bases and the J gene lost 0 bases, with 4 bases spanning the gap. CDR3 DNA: TGTGCCAGCAGCGATCTCTCTGGAAACACCATATATTTT. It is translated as CASSDLSGNTIYF.

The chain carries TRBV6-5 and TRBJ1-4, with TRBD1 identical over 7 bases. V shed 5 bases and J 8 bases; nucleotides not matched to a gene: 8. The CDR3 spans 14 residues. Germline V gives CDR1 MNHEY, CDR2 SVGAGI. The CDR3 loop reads CASSVGDREEKLFF. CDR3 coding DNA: TGTGCCAGCAGTGTAGGGGACAGAGAAGAAAAACTGTTTTTT.

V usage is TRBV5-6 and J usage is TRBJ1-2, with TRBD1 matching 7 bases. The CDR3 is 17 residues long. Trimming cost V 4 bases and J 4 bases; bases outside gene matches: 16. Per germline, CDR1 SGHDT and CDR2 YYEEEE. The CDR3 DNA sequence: TGTGCCAGCAGCCGATTGCGGTGGCAGGGGGTACTCTATGGCTACACCTTC. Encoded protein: CASSRLRWQGVLYGYTF.

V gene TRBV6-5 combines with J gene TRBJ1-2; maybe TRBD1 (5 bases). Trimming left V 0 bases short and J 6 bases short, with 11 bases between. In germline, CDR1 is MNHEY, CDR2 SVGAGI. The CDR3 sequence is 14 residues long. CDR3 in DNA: TGTGCCAGCAGTTACTCGAGTGGGGGGAATGGCTACACCTTC. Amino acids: CASSYSSGGNGYTF.